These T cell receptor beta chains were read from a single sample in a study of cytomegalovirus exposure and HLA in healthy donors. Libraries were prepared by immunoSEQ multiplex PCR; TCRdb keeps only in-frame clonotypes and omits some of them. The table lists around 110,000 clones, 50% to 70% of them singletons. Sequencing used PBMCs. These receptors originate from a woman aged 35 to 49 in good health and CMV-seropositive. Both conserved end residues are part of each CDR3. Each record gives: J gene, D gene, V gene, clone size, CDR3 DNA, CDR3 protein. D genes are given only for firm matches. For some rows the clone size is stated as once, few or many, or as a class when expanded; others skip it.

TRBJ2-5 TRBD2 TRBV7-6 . TGTGCCAGCAGCTGGAGAGTGCGGGAGCTAAGGGAGACCCAGTACTTC CASSWRVRELRETQYF
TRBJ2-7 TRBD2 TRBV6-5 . TGTGCCAGCAGTATCACGGGGGGCTACGAGCAGTACTTC CASSITGGYEQYF
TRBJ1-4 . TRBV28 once TGTGCCAGCAGTTTCCGGGACTCAACTAATGAAAAACTGTTTTTT CASSFRDSTNEKLFF
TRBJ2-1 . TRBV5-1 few TGCGCCAGCAGCTTATCTAAAAACTCCTACAATGAGCAGTTCTTC CASSLSKNSYNEQFF
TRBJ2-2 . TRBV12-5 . TGTGCTAGTGGTTTGGGATACAGATCCACGAACACCGGGGAGCTGTTTTTT CASGLGYRSTNTGELFF
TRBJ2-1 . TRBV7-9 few TGTGCCAGCAGCTTGTCCGGACAGTCCCCCCATGAGCAGTTCTTC CASSLSGQSPHEQFF
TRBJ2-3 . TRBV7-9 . TGTTCCAGCAGCTCCCTCGGGGTTCCAAATACAGATACGCAGTATTTT CSSSSLGVPNTDTQYF
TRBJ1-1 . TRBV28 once TGTGCCAGCAGTTTATTTGATAGGACAGCCTTGAACACTGAAGCTTTCTTT CASSLFDRTALNTEAFF
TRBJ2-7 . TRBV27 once TGTGCCAGCAGTTTATATCCCCTGGGAGCCTACGAGCAGTACTTC CASSLYPLGAYEQYF
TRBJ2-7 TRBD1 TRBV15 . TGTGCCACCAGCAGAGAGGGGACAGTGGGCGAGCAGTACTTC CATSREGTVGEQYF
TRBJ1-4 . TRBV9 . TGTGCCAGTTCCCGCGGGGACCCCAGGGAAAAACTGTTTTTT CASSRGDPREKLFF
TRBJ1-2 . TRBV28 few TGTGCCAGCAGTTTTCAAGTTGGAGGGTTCGGCTATGGCTACACCTTC CASSFQVGGFGYGYTF
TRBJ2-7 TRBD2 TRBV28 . TGTGCCAGCAGTCCCCCGACTAGCGGCCCCTACGAGCAGTACTTC CASSPPTSGPYEQYF
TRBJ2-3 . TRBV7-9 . TGTGCCAGCAGCTTATCGCAGATTAGCACAGATACGCAGTATTTT CASSLSQISTDTQYF
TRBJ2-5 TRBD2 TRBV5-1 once TGCGCCGGAACTCTTAGCGGGAGGGCCGAGGAGACCCAGTACTTC CAGTLSGRAEETQYF
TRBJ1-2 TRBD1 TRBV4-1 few TGCGCCAGCAGCCAGACAGGGGCGGGTGGCTACACCTTC CASSQTGAGGYTF
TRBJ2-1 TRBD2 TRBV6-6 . TGTGCCAGCATTGACGGGACTAGCGGTAACAATGAGCAGTTCTTC CASIDGTSGNNEQFF
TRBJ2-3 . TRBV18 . TGTGCCACCACTGGAGTTCAGTTAGCAGATACGCAGTATTTT CATTGVQLADTQYF
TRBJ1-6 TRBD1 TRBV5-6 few TGTGCCAGCAGCCCGGGGACAGGGCGGTTTGATTCACCCCTCCACTTT CASSPGTGRFDSPLHF
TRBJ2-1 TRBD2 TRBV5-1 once TGCGCCAGCAGCTCCCTGACTAGCGGGAGTTCCTACAATGAGCAGTTCTTC CASSSLTSGSSYNEQFF
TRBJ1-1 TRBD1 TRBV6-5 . TGTGCCAGTAACAGGGGTCGGGACACTGAAGCTTTCTTT CASNRGRDTEAFF
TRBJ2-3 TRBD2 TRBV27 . TGTGCCAGCAGTCCAGCGCCGGGACTAGCGGCCACAGATACGCAGTATTTT CASSPAPGLAATDTQYF
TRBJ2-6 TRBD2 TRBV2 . TGTGCCAGCAGCCCGGTGGCTAGCGGGGCCTCTGGGGCCAACGTCCTGACTTTC CASSPVASGASGANVLTF
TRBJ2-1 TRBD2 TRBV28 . TGTGCCAGCCGAACTGGACTAGCGGGAGAGAATGAGCAGTTCTTC CASRTGLAGENEQFF
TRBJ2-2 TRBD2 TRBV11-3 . TGTGCCAGCAGCTACCGCGGGACTAGCGGGAAAGGAGGGCGTACCGGGGAGCTGTTTTTT CASSYRGTSGKGGRTGELFF
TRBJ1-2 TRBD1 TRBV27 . TGTGCCAGCAGTTCAGGGGGTGGGGATGGCTACACCTTC CASSSGGGDGYTF
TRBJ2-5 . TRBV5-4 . TGTGCCAGCAGCTTGGGGCTAGAGGTGAGAGAGACCCAGTACTTC CASSLGLEVRETQYF
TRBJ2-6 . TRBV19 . TGTGCCACCGCGGAAGGGGCCAACGTCCTGACTTTC CATAEGANVLTF
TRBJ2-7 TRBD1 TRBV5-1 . TGCGCCAGCAGCTTAATTAGGACAGGGGGTGACGAGCAGTACTTC CASSLIRTGGDEQYF
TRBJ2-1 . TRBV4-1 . TGCGCCAGCAGCCAAGAAATAGCGGCCTCCTACAATGAGCAGTTCTTC CASSQEIAASYNEQFF
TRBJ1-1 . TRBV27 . TGTGCCAGCAGTTTTATGGGGGGCACTGAAGCTTTCTTT CASSFMGGTEAFF
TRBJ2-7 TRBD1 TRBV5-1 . TGCGCCAGCAGCTTGGCCGAGATCTCGGACAGGTCCTACGAGCAGTACTTC CASSLAEISDRSYEQYF
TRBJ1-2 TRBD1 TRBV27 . TGTGCCAGCAGTTTTTGGGGACAGGGGGAAGGCTACACCTTC CASSFWGQGEGYTF
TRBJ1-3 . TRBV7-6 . TGTGCCAGCAGCTCGCAGACAAGTGGAAACACCATATATTTT CASSSQTSGNTIYF
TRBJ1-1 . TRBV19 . TGTGCCAGTAGTATATTCCGGGGGGACACTGAAGCTTTCTTT CASSIFRGDTEAFF
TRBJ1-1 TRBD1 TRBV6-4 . TGTGCCAGCAGTGACTCGGGACAGCCGAACACTGAAGCTTTCTTT CASSDSGQPNTEAFF
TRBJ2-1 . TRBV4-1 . TGCGCCAGCAGCCATCTCACCAGACGGAGGCAGTTCTTC CASSHLTRRRQFF
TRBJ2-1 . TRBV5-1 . TGCGCCAGCAGCTTGGGGGACTTGCCGGCAAATGAGCAGTTCTTC CASSLGDLPANEQFF
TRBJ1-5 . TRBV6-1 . TGTGCCAGCACTCGTCGGGGGTTTGGTCAGCCCCAGCATTTT CASTRRGFGQPQHF
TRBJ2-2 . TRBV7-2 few TGTGCCAGCAGCCCGAGCCTAGTTATCAGTACCGGGGAGCTGTTTTTT CASSPSLVISTGELFF
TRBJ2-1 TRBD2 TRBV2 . TGTGCCAGCAGTGGGCCGGGACTAGCTTTCCAAGAGCAGTTCTTC CASSGPGLAFQEQFF
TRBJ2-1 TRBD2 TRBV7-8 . TGTGCCAGCAGCCCGCCCTGGACTAGCGAAACCTACAATGAGCAGTTCTTC CASSPPWTSETYNEQFF
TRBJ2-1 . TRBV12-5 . TGTGCTAGTGGGAACTCCGGCTCCTACAATGAGCAGTTCTTC CASGNSGSYNEQFF
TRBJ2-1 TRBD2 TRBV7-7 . TGTGCCAGCAGCCAGAATGGGGGAGGGCCATACAATGAGCAGTTCTTC CASSQNGGGPYNEQFF
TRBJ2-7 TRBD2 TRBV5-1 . TGCGCCAGCAGCTTGGGACTAGCGGGAGACGAGCAGTACTTC CASSLGLAGDEQYF
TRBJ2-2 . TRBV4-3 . TGCGCCAGCAGCCAAGAGAAAGCGGCGGACACCGGGGAGCTGTTTTTT CASSQEKAADTGELFF
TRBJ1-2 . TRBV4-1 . TGCGCCAGCAGCCAAGCTGAGCACGTTAACTATGGCTACACCTTC CASSQAEHVNYGYTF
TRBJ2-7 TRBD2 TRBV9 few TGTGCCAGCAGCCCAGCTAGCGGGAGAACCTACGAGCAGTACTTC CASSPASGRTYEQYF
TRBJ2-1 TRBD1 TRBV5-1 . TGCGCCAGCAGCAGAAACCGGGACAGTTACAATGAGCAGTTCTTC CASSRNRDSYNEQFF
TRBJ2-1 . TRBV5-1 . TGCGCCAGCAGCTTGGTATCGGGGAACAATGAGCAGTTCTTC CASSLVSGNNEQFF
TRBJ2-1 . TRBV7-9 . TGTGCCAGCAGCATTACTAAAGACCAGAATGAGCAGTTCTTC CASSITKDQNEQFF
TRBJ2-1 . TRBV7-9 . TGTGCCAGCAGCTCAGGGGCTCCGCGCCTATCCTACAATGAGCAGTTCTTC CASSSGAPRLSYNEQFF
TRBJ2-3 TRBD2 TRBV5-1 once TGCGCCAGCAGTTCGACTAGCGCGAGCACAGATACGCAGTATTTT CASSSTSASTDTQYF
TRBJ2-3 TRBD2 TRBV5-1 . TGCGCCAGCAGCTTTGGGATAGCGGGTATAGACACAGATACGCAGTATTTT CASSFGIAGIDTDTQYF